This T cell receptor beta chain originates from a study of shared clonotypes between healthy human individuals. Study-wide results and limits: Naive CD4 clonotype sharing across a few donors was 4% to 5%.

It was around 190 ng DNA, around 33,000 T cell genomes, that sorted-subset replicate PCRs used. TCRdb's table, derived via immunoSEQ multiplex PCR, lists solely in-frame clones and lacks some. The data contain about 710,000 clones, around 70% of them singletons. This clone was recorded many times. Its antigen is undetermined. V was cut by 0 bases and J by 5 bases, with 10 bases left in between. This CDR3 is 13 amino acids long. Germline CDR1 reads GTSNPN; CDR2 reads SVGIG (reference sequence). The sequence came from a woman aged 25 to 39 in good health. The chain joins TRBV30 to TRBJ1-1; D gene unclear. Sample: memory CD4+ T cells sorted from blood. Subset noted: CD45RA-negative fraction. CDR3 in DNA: TGTGCCTGGAGTGTAAATGCGGGAACTGAAGCTTTCTTT. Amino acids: CAWSVNAGTEAFF.